This TCR beta chain was recorded in a study of cytomegalovirus exposure and HLA in healthy donors. Amplification used 60 Vbeta primers and 13 Jbeta primers. Assay used: immunoSEQ multiplex PCR; TCRdb lists only in-frame clones, some missing. The table has more than 95,000 clones, roughly 9.9% seen once. The germline V gene encodes CDR1 SNHLY and CDR2 FYNNEI. CDR3 size: 17 residues. V gave up 2 bases and J gave up 3 bases; unmatched junction bases: 10. General study points: Researchers reportedly found TCR beta sequences accurately predicted most subjects' HLA-A and HLA-B alleles. As a later analysis revealed, most CMV-associated TCR beta chains appeared HLA-restricted. In a later analysis, V- and J-gene trimming of beta chains associated with a DCLRE1C missense variant, replicated independently. Relative to equally common others, HLA-associated TCR beta chains showed greater clonal expansion in a later analysis.

A note on this clone: The antigen is not known.

The specimen was PBMCs. V is TRBV2 and J is TRBJ1-1, with TRBD1 identical over 9 bases. The receptor was derived from a man aged 25 to 40 in good health and CMV-seronegative. CDR3 protein: CASSEPRGGQGYTEAFF. Written as DNA, the CDR3 is TGTGCCAGCAGTGAACCGCGGGGCGGACAGGGGTACACTGAAGCTTTCTTT.